The 14 T cell receptor beta chains reported below all come from one sample, sequenced in a study of cytomegalovirus exposure and HLA in healthy donors. The PCR contained 60 Vbeta and 13 Jbeta primers. Libraries were prepared by immunoSEQ multiplex PCR; TCRdb keeps only in-frame clonotypes and omits some of them. The sample consists of 200,000 or so clones, approximately 82% of them appearing once. The specimen sequenced was PBMCs. The receptors stem from a woman between 18 and 30 years old in good health and CMV-seropositive.

The rearrangement joins TRBV7-2 to TRBJ2-3, with D hard to call. Trimming stripped 1 base from V and 11 bases from J, with 10 bases between. Germline V gene sequence: CDR1 SGHTA, CDR2 FQGNSA. The CDR3 is 12 residues long. CDR3: CASSLDTLMQYF. The CDR3 coding sequence is TGTGCCAGCAGCTTAGACACCCTCATGCAGTATTTT.

The V call is TRBV27, the J call TRBJ2-5; a possible D gene is TRBD1 (6 bases). The CDR3 sequence is 15 residues long. The V and J ends lost 7 bases and 2 bases respectively, with 17 bases between them. Germline lookup yields CDR1 MNHEY and CDR2 SMNVEV (reference sequence). This chain's CDR3 is CASTWTALAQETQYF. The CDR3, as DNA: TGTGCCAGCACCTGGACAGCTTTGGCACAAGAGACCCAGTACTTC.

CDR3 protein: CASSVTTDTQYF. CDR3 coding DNA: TGTGCCAGCAGCGTCACTACAGATACGCAGTATTTT. V is TRBV9 and J is TRBJ2-3; D remains ambiguous. The length of the CDR3 is 12 residues. V shed 2 bases and J shed 3 bases, with 4 bases lying between them. From germline, CDR1 is SGDLS and CDR2 YYNGEE.

The V and J genes are TRBV4-1 and TRBJ1-1; D not resolved. CDR1 is MGHRA and CDR2 is YSYEKL in the germline V gene. V was cut by 1 base and J by 14 bases, with 20 bases left in between. The CDR3 is 14 amino acids. The CDR3, as DNA: TGCGCCAGCAGCCAAGGGACGAACGAGCGGGGTGGCTTCTTT. It encodes CASSQGTNERGGFF.

V is TRBV5-6 and J is TRBJ1-6; 8 bases line up with TRBD1. CDR3 length: 16 amino acids. V was clipped by 4 bases and J by 4 bases; unmatched bases: 7. The germline V gene has CDR1 SGHDT and CDR2 YYEEEE. The CDR3 DNA reads as TGTGCCAGCAGCATTGGACAGGGCACGTATAATTCACCCCTCCACTTT. It codes for CASSIGQGTYNSPLHF. Full variable domain (outside the CDR3, taken from reference TRBV5-6 and TRBJ1-6): DAGVTQSPTHLIKTRGQQVTLRCSPKSGHDTVSWYQQALGQGPQFIFQYYEEEERQRGNFPDRFSGHQFPNYSSELNVNALLLGDSALYLCASSIGQGTYNSPLHFGNGTRLTVT.

The J gene is TRBJ1-6, the V gene TRBV7-2; D is uncertain. The ends were cut back, 5 bases at V and 12 bases at J, with 14 bases in the middle. Germline lookup yields CDR1 SGHTA and CDR2 FQGNSA. CDR3 size: 13 residues. The CDR3 DNA reads as TGTGCCAGCAGCCAACAGCGGTATGGACCCCTCCACTTT. Translated: CASSQQRYGPLHF.

The V gene is TRBV5-1, the J gene TRBJ2-2, with D hard to call. V shed 1 base and J shed 0 bases, with 13 bases lying between them. Germline assignment: CDR1 SGHRS and CDR2 YFSETQ. CDR3 length: 17 amino acids. Here the CDR3 reads CASSLQISASNTGELFF. The CDR3 region has the DNA TGCGCCAGCAGCTTGCAGATTTCTGCCTCGAACACCGGGGAGCTGTTTTTT.

This clone was detected only once. The chain recombines TRBV27 with TRBJ1-5; D remains ambiguous. Germline loops: CDR1 MNHEY, CDR2 SMNVEV (reference sequence). Trimming took 3 bases from V and 4 from J, leaving 16 bases between them. The CDR3 is made up of 16 amino acids. CDR3 coding DNA: TGTGCCAGCAGTTTGGTCGGAGCTAAGAGGAATCAGCCCCAGCATTTT. Amino acid sequence: CASSLVGAKRNQPQHF.

The chain has TRBV7-9 and TRBJ1-4; D gene ambiguous. Trimming removed 0 bases from V and 7 bases from J, with 12 bases in between. The CDR3 has 15 residues. The germline V gene encodes CDR1 SEHNR and CDR2 FQNEAQ (reference sequence). As DNA, the CDR3 is TGTGCCAGCAGCTTAGCGGGAGGTGCAAGTGAAAAACTGTTTTTT. It yields the protein CASSLAGGASEKLFF.

This clone was found a few times. The chain is built from TRBV7-6 and TRBJ2-6; D unresolved. Trimming cost V 1 base and J 0 bases, with 13 bases left between them. The length of the CDR3 is 18 residues. Germline assignment: CDR1 SGHVS and CDR2 FNYEAQ. The CDR3: CASSLGGSDLSGANVLTF. CDR3 in DNA: TGTGCCAGCAGCTTAGGAGGCAGTGATCTCTCTGGGGCCAACGTCCTGACTTTC.

This clone was counted a few times. V gene TRBV7-6 combines with J gene TRBJ1-6; no firm D call. The CDR3 runs to 16 residues. The germline V gene has CDR1 SGHVS and CDR2 FNYEAQ. With 5 bases removed from V and 2 bases from J, the gap between germline ends came to 13 bases. CDR3 sequence: CASSPVRRTYNSPLHF. For the CDR3, the DNA is TGTGCCAGCAGCCCAGTGAGGCGGACCTATAATTCACCCCTCCACTTT.

CDR3 amino acids: CASSAAAEPNSPLHF. The CDR3 coding sequence is TGTGCCAGCAGTGCCGCGGCGGAACCCAATTCACCCCTCCACTTT. The rearrangement uses TRBV6-1 and TRBJ1-6; D uncertain. The germline CDR1 and CDR2 sequences are MNHNS and SASEGT. V gave up 4 bases and J gave up 7 bases, with 14 bases separating them. The CDR3 is 15 amino acids.

This chain joins TRBV6-6 and TRBJ2-5, with D maybe TRBD1 (5 bases). Between the trimmed V and J ends, which lost 5 bases and 0 bases, there was a span of 16 bases. CDR3 length: 16 residues. In germline, CDR1 is MNHNY, CDR2 SVGAGI (reference sequence). CDR3 sequence reads: CASSTPDMMYQETQYF. CDR3 DNA: TGTGCCAGCAGTACCCCGGACATGATGTACCAAGAGACCCAGTACTTC.

This clone showed up just once. The chain is built from TRBV6-5 and TRBJ2-7; D possibly corresponds to TRBD1 (6 bases). Per the germline V gene, CDR1 is MNHEY and CDR2 is SVGAGI. CDR3 length equals 14 residues. V was shortened by 10 bases and J by 3 bases, with 19 bases between the two germline ends. This CDR3 is CATTMGAGLYEQYF. CDR3 DNA: TGTGCCACCACGATGGGGGCAGGGCTCTACGAGCAGTACTTC.